These 8 T cell receptor beta chains share one sample of origin, sequenced in a study of CD8 T cells in Susac syndrome. The authors reverse transcribed roughly 0.5 to 1 ug RNA with random hexamers. Each CDR3 protein is one row after TCRdb ran MiXCR on the immunoSEQ multiplex PCR reads. The repertoire holds 200,000 to 250,000 distinct CDR3 sequences, about 95% seen once, with roughly 0.1% in the top ten. Sequenced material: CD4+ T cells from PBMCs. These TCRs come from a human donor with multiple sclerosis.

The genes are TRBV29-1 and TRBJ2-1; D unresolved. Between the trimmed V and J ends, which lost 3 bases and 8 bases, there was a span of 8 bases. The CDR3 has 11 amino acids. CDR1 SQVTM and CDR2 ANQGSEA come from the germline V gene. For the CDR3, the DNA is TGCAGCGTTGATTCTGTCCATGAGCAGTTCTTC. Translation gives CSVDSVHEQFF.

This clonotype was recorded once. The chain has TRBV28 and TRBJ1-2; no clear D. Germline-derived CDR1 and CDR2 are MDHEN and SYDVKM. The CDR3 is made up of 13 amino acids. The V and J ends lost 7 bases and 8 bases respectively, with 17 bases between them. CDR3 residues: CASTAGRVKGYTF. The CDR3 bases are TGTGCCAGCACGGCGGGAAGGGTGAAAGGCTACACCTTC.

In its sample, this clonotype was seen once. The V and J genes are TRBV7-9 and TRBJ2-3, with 7 bases that match TRBD2. V trimming: 2 bases; J trimming: 0 bases; junction bases outside the gene matches: 5. CDR3 length: 16 amino acids. Germline CDR1 is SEHNR and CDR2 is FQNEAQ (reference sequence). The CDR3 nucleotides read TGTGCCAGCAGCTTAATGGGCGGGGGAAGCACAGATACGCAGTATTTT. Protein sequence: CASSLMGGGSTDTQYF.

The chain has TRBV25-1 and TRBJ2-7; 7 bases agree with TRBD1. CDR1 is MGHDK and CDR2 is SYGVNS in the germline V gene. After removal of 7 bases from V and 2 bases from J, the junction contained 5 bases not matched to a gene. The length of the CDR3 is 13 residues. Here the CDR3 DNA reads TGTGCCAGCAACAGGGACAGTCCCTACGAGCAGTACTTC. It specifies CASNRDSPYEQYF.

This clonotype appeared a single time. The rearrangement uses TRBV2 and TRBJ2-5; no definite D call. Germline V gene data show CDR1 as SNHLY and CDR2 as FYNNEI. This CDR3 is 14 amino acids long. Trimming took 2 bases from V and 1 from J, leaving 8 bases between them. The CDR3 protein is CASSEIRTQETQYF. DNA for the CDR3: TGTGCCAGCAGTGAAATCAGGACCCAAGAGACCCAGTACTTC.

The chain links TRBV7-9 to TRBJ2-1; TRBD2 aligns across 10 bases. V lost 5 bases to trimming and J lost 7 bases; unmatched junction nucleotides: 5. The CDR3 consists of 14 residues. CDR1 is SEHNR and CDR2 is FQNEAQ in the germline V gene (reference sequence). The CDR3 DNA reads TGTGCCAGCAGCAGCGGGAGGGCTAGGAATGAGCAGTTCTTC. Translation: CASSSGRARNEQFF.

V and J are TRBV5-1 and TRBJ2-5; TRBD1 aligns across 9 bases. The J segment lost 5 bases and the V segment lost 6 bases, leaving 2 bases of the junction unmatched. In germline, CDR1 is SGHRS, CDR2 YFSETQ. The CDR3 totals 12 residues. The CDR3 sequence: CASNRGRETQYF. The DNA of the CDR3 is TGCGCCAGCAACAGGGGGCGTGAGACCCAGTACTTC.

The V call is TRBV9, the J call TRBJ2-5; the match to TRBD2 covers 8 bases. The CDR3 totals 16 residues. V lost 3 bases to trimming and J lost 4 bases; unmatched junction nucleotides: 11. CDR1 and CDR2 from the germline V gene are SGDLS and YYNGEE. In DNA, the CDR3 is TGTGCCAGCAGCGCCCGGGAGGGAGGGGCTCGAGAGACCCAGTACTTC. It is translated as CASSAREGGARETQYF.